This note documents a single T cell receptor beta chain sequence. Its binding antigen is unknown. The input lacks base qualities; no much larger clone sits a single base away. The protocol used for the library was PCR. TCRdb records Illumina HiSeq 4000 as the sequencer. Bulk TCR libraries were made following a previously described method, with the TCR primers given in Table S5. Purification of total RNA was performed with the Qiagen AllPrep DNA/RNA kit. Before any analysis, reads coming from multiple sequencing runs of the same library were combined into one pool. Concerning the study's data processing: Reads were retained only if the reads had an exact TCR constant sequence, and the retained reads were trimmed to 150 nt and grouped according to their 12-nt molecular barcodes. Reads in each barcode group were sub-clustered using a 15% Levenshtein threshold, and a quality-weighted consensus sequence was built for each RNA molecule. Non-functional sequences were removed, as were lower-count sequences one edit away from another. On the basis of fitting two negative binomial distributions, barcode sub-clusters with fewer than 20% of the maximum read count were discarded. Using fastp trimming at Q25 and MiXCR clonotype assembly, TCRdb reanalyzed the public sequencing data and kept in-frame beta chains. Entries are consolidated by CDR3 protein sequence, retaining the most common genes and DNA. Clone size and V and J calls follow TCRdb, not the original study. The sample yields approximately 670,000 distinct CDR3 sequences; just under 20% were counted once. Clones ranked in the top ten supply roughly 0.85% of the sample.

Libraries of naive CD8 T cells were built from anywhere between about 17,000 and 1,000,000 sorted cells, with 10%, 30% or 50% of the purified RNA used. On a BD FACSAria II, naive CD8 T cells were FACS-sorted as CD8+CD4-CCR7+CD45RA+ and collected into RLT Plus buffer. To test detection sensitivity, Jurkat RNA equivalent to approximately nine TCR copies was spiked into samples of about 18,000-1,000,000 naive CD8 T cells. Enrichment of CD8 T cells was done with RosetteSep CD8+ T Cell Enrichment Cocktail plus Ficoll-Paque, and ACK red cell lysis came afterward. This sample is drawn from a study of molecular identifiers for immune sequencing clone quantification (dated 2018 in TCRdb). Describing the broader study: For a replicate experiment, the RNA from either approximately 20,000 or 100,000 naive CD8 T cells was divided into five aliquots, and four of those aliquots went on to sequencing. This methods study used CD8 T cells to benchmark TCR RNA copy counting and molecular-identifier clustering-based TCR repertoire sequencing (MIDCIRS).

On the study overall, not on this receptor specifically: In CMV-specific effector cells, clones with more than 20 RNA copies contained over 99% of molecules, whereas in naive cells such clones contained under 1% of molecules. The sizes of highly expanded clones could end up underestimated when identical TCR molecules share a barcode. When barcode sub-clustering was not used, chimeric consensus sequences inflated TCR diversity, with chimeras reaching as high as 47%. Modeling indicated about 3.1 TCR RNA copies recovered per cell, compared with about 10 by digital PCR, which implies a capture efficiency of 25% to 35%. Spiked-in Jurkat TCR RNA equal to a single cell's worth was reported to be detectable even within 1,100,000 naive CD8 T cells. The naive libraries included spiked-in Jurkat TCR RNA (about ten copies' worth), and this RNA is not part of the donor repertoire.

The source is a human donor in good health. Some libraries in this study had Jurkat cell RNA spiked in. The sample was naive CD8+ T cells from blood, with Jurkat cell RNA spiked in. The cell subset or site label for this specimen denotes: FACS-sorted CD8+CD4-CCR7+CD45RA+ naive T cells.

The DNA sequence reads TGTGCCAGCAGTGAAGTCGGGTACGGGGGTAGCACAGATACGCAGTATTTT. It translates as CASSEVGYGGSTDTQYF. The V and J genes are TRBV2 and TRBJ2-3, with TRBD2 perhaps the D gene, on 6 matching bases. V lost 1 base and J lost 0 bases; the stretch between them is 14 bases long. Per the germline V gene, SNHLY is the CDR1 and FYNNEI is the CDR2. The CDR3 runs 17 residues from the cysteine to the phenylalanine. The only DNA kept is the CDR3, 51 bases in frame from the first base. Beyond the CDR3, the reference TRBV2 and TRBJ2-3 genes provide the residues; the full variable domain reads: EPEVTQTPSHQVTQMGQEVILRCVPISNHLYFYWYRQILGQKVEFLVSFYNNEISEKSEIFDDQFSVERPDGSNFTLKIRSTKLEDSAMYFCASSEVGYGGSTDTQYFGPGTRLTVL.